The clone carrying this T cell receptor beta chain has just one count. This entry is derived from a study of OX40 agonist ivuxolimab in advanced cancers. The data were produced by immunoSEQ multiplex PCR, yet TCRdb's version contains in-frame clones alone and is incomplete. Of roughly 70,000 clones in the sample, about 87% were seen once. Germline V gene sequence: CDR1 SGHVS, CDR2 FNYEAQ. The J segment lost 0 bases and the V segment lost 1 base, leaving 9 bases of the junction unmatched. The CDR3 totals 18 residues. This sequence was found in an adult with an advanced solid tumor such as melanoma, head and neck, liver or kidney cancer. Here the sequenced sample was CD4+ or CD8+ T cells sorted from blood, taken in a trial of the OX40 agonist ivuxolimab. J is TRBJ2-7 and V is TRBV7-6, with 10 bases lining up with TRBD2. CDR3 sequence (DNA): TGTGCCAGCAGCTTAGTAGGGGGCTCTAGCGGGAGCTCCTACGAGCAGTACTTC. Protein: CASSLVGGSSGSSYEQYF.